This T cell receptor (beta chain) was captured in a study of vaccination and CD4 T cells after COVID-19. Study as a whole: Convalescent donors totaled six males and four females, including two who were Hispanic. As control conditions, cultures were given either a CEFX pool serving as positive control, an HIV-1 Nef pool, or no peptide at all.

Treatment in this sample: roughly ten-day PBMC culture with coronavirus spike peptide pools or control peptides (ViraFEST assay). Peptide pool stimulation in ViraFEST expanded antigen-specific T cells, whose TCRs were then sequenced. A word on this clonotype: Its target is not known.

The CDR3 length is 14 residues. Germline trimming cut 7 bases from V and 1 base from J; bases unmatched to any gene: 5. Germline loops: CDR1 SNHLY, CDR2 FYNNEI. Researchers used the Oncomine TCR Beta short-read assay to sequence DNA from cultured CD4+ T cells. TCRdb re-analysed the PCR reads in MiXCR, keeping a single row per CDR3 protein. The sample has under 20,000 distinct CDR3 sequences, roughly 51% seen once. Study-level findings and limits: Convalescent patients showed a median roughly 90% of reactive clones that were seen only post-vaccination.

The chain couples TRBV2 to TRBJ2-3; 7 bases line up with TRBD2. The sample comprised CD4+ T cells from blood, cultured in vitro. The source of this sequence is a human donor who had recovered from COVID-19. CDR3 nucleotides: TGTGCCAGCAATGTCCGGGGGGGCACAGATACGCAGTATTTT. Translation: CASNVRGGTDTQYF.